This TCR beta chain was sequenced during a study of blood T cell repertoires in COVID-19. Study background: Samples of COVID-19 (acute and convalescent) were obtained from the United States, Italy and Spain. The analysed material was cDNA or gDNA that came from T cells, B-cell-depleted T cells, or PBMCs.

In the authors' workflow: Reference gene primer amplification yielded estimated nucleated cell counts. Profiled with immunoSEQ multiplex PCR; TCRdb holds only in-frame clones, not every one. V, J and clone size reflect that table, while D and trimming were determined from the DNA. Of 90,000 to 100,000 clones in the sample, 84% were seen once. The CDR3 sequence is 14 residues long. The V gene lost 4 bases and the J gene lost 4 bases, with 12 bases spanning the gap. Germline V gene sequence: CDR1 MNHEY, CDR2 SVGAGI. V is TRBV6-5 and J is TRBJ2-3, with D unclear. The sequencing input was peripheral blood. The TCR comes from a man in his sixties or seventies with active or convalescent COVID-19. The CDR3 DNA is TGTGCCAGCAGTTCCACCATACCAGCAGATACGCAGTATTTT. It specifies CASSSTIPADTQYF.